The T cell receptor beta chain described here comes from a study of blood T cell repertoires in COVID-19. For the study at large: COVID-19 samples collected from the United States, Italy and Spain covered acute and convalescent phases. T cells, B-cell-depleted T cells, or PBMCs provided the cDNA or gDNA that served as material.

V was clipped by 7 bases and J by 3 bases, with 7 bases between them. Germline loops: CDR1 LNHDA, CDR2 SQIVND (reference sequence). This CDR3 region has 12 residues. The sample holds one count of this clone. In the study's own analysis: Amplification with reference gene primers provided the estimates of nucleated cell counts. TCRdb keeps only in-frame clones here, not all; method: immunoSEQ multiplex PCR. Clone size and the V and J calls come from that table; the DNA yielded D and trimming. Counted here are about 160,000 clones, just under 95% occurring once; the ten biggest clones make up 3.5% to 5%.

This clonotype originated in a woman aged 45-65 years with acute or convalescent COVID-19. The sequencing input was peripheral blood. The chain couples TRBV19 to TRBJ1-5; D is possibly TRBD1 (5 bases). The CDR3 DNA reads as TGTGCCAGTACGGGGGACAATCAGCCCCAGCATTTT. The encoded protein is CASTGDNQPQHF.